This T cell receptor (beta chain) was recovered during a study of radiotherapy plus CTLA-4 blockade in lung cancer (dated by TCRdb to 2017 to 2018). The study in broad terms: Among enrolled patients, roughly 18% had an objective response and 25% to 35% reached disease control.

This clone appeared a few times. No antigen is known for it. No base quality information exists; no much larger clone differs at one position. In this study, focal radiation therapy paired with CTLA-4 blockade (ipilimumab) was tested in patients who had chemo-refractory metastatic non-small-cell lung cancer. To prepare the library, the immunoSEQ multiplex PCR assay was applied. The immuneACCESS repertoire file appears here via TCRdb, limited to in-frame rearrangements. These files lack a portion of the clones; in checked studies, under half of the deficit traces to unresolved V genes, and the cause of the others is not known. Recorded for this sample are roughly 50,000 clones; 82% of them occurred a single time. Together, the top ten hold about 3.3% of the sample. Findings and caveats that apply to the study as a whole: Early dynamic changes in blood T cell clones, together with increased serum interferon-beta after radiation, were reported as the strongest predictors of response. After treatment with radiotherapy and ipilimumab, TCR clones that originated in tumors expanded in peripheral blood.

CDR1 SGHDT and CDR2 YYEEEE are derived from the germline V gene. V is pared back by 4 bases and J by 2 bases, with 14 bases lying between the germline termini. The CDR3 covers 15 residues, taking in both the cysteine and the phenylalanine. Just the 45-base CDR3 DNA is kept, in frame starting at base 1. This clonotype originated in a human donor with non-small cell lung cancer who had stable disease on radiotherapy plus ipilimumab. The sample in question was peripheral blood, obtained from a patient treated with radiotherapy plus ipilimumab. Recombination linked TRBV5-6 to TRBJ2-3; a tentative D call is TRBD1 (6 bases match). The nucleotide sequence is given as TGTGCCAGCAGCGCGGACAGACGGCCCACAGATACGCAGTATTTT. This encodes CASSADRRPTDTQYF.